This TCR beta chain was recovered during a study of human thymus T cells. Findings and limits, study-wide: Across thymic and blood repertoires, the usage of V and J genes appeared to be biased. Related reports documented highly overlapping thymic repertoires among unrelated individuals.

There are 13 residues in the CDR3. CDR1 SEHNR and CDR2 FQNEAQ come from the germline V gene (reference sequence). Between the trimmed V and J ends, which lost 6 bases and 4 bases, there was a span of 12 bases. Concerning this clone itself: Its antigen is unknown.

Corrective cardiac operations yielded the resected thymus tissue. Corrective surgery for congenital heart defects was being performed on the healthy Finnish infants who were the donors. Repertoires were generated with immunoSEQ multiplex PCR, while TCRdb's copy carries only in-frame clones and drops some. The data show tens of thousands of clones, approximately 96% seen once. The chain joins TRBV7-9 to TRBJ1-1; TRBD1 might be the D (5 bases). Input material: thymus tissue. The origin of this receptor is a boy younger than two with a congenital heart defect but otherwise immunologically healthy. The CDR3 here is CASRPRGGTEAFF. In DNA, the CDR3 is TGTGCCAGCAGACCCCGGGGGGGCACTGAAGCTTTCTTT.